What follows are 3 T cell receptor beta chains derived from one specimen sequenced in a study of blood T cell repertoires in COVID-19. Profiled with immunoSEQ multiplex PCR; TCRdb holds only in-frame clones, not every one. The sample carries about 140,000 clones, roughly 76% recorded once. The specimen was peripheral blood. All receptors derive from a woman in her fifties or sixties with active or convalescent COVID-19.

CDR3 loop: CASSLEEGNYGYTF. The CDR3 nucleotides read TGTGCCAGCAGCTTAGAGGAGGGAAACTATGGCTACACCTTC. V is TRBV7-9 and J is TRBJ1-2; D unclear. This CDR3 is built from 14 residues. V lost 1 base and J lost 2, with 8 bases in between. Germline loops: CDR1 SEHNR, CDR2 FQNEAQ (reference sequence).

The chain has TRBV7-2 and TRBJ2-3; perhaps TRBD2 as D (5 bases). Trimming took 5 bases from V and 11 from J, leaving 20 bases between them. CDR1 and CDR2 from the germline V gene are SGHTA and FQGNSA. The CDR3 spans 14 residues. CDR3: CASSPRSSFGEQYF. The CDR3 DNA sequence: TGTGCCAGCAGCCCGCGATCCTCCTTCGGGGAGCAGTATTTT.

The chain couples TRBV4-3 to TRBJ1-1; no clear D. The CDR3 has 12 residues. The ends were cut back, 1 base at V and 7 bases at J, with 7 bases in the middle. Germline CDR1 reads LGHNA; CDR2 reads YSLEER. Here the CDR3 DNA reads TGCGCCAGCAGCCAAGGGCCTGGTGAAGCTTTCTTT. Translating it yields CASSQGPGEAFF.